This T cell receptor (beta chain) came from a study of T cell repertoires in cytomegalovirus infection. Study at large: Indicated by public TCR beta signatures were CMV infection and matching HLA type.

TCRdb ran MiXCR on the reads and lists one entry per CDR3 protein. Of about 130,000 distinct CDR3 sequences listed, about 24% are singletons. Remarks on this clonotype: The target antigen is unknown.

Study conclusions and caveats: Clonotype analysis showed dominance of the ex vivo response by HLA-C-restricted CMV-specific TCR beta clonotypes. Cumulative public TCR beta family frequency identified CMV carriers with the relevant HLA.

With 2 bases clipped from V and 3 bases from J, the junction kept 0 bases outside the gene matches. Looked up from germline, CDR1 is MRHNA and CDR2 is SNTAGT. CDR3 length: 15 residues. The sequencing sample was made of PBMCs, sequenced either directly or after in vitro stimulation (not recorded which). The rearrangement joins TRBV6-4 to TRBJ2-3, with 12 bases matching TRBD2. This sequence was found in a human donor in good health (CMV status not recorded). Some clones in this sample may be carry-over from other donors' samples. CDR3 sequence reads: CASSDTSGRTDTQYF. The DNA of the CDR3 is TGTGCCAGCAGTGACACTAGCGGGAGGACAGATACGCAGTATTTT.